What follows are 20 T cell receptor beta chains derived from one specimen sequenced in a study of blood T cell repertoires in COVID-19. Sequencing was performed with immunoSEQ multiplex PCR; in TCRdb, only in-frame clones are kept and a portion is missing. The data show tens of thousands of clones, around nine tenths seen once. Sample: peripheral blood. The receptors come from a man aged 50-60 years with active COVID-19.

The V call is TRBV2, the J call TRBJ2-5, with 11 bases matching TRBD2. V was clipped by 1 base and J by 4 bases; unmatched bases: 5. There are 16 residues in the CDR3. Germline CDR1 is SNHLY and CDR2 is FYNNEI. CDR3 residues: CASSEGLAGGGETQYF. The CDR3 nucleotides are TGTGCCAGCAGTGAAGGGCTAGCGGGAGGTGGAGAGACCCAGTACTTC.

Here the CDR3 DNA reads TGTGCCAGCAGTGATGCGGGGATCAGGGTCAATGAGCAGTTCTTC. Its protein is CASSDAGIRVNEQFF. The J gene is TRBJ2-1, the V gene TRBV25-1, with D possibly TRBD2 on 6 matching bases. Looked up from germline, CDR1 is MGHDK and CDR2 is SYGVNS. There are 15 residues in the CDR3. V shed 3 bases and J shed 6 bases, with 15 bases lying between them. Variable domain in full (rest from reference TRBV25-1 and TRBJ2-1): EADIYQTPRYLVIGTGKKITLECSQTMGHDKMYWYQQDPGMELHLIHYSYGVNSTEKGDLSSESTVSRIRTEHFPLTLESARPSHTSQYLCASSDAGIRVNEQFFGPGTRLTVL.

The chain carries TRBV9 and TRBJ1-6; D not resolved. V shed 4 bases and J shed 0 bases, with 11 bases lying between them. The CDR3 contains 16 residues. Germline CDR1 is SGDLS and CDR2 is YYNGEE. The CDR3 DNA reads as TGTGCCAGCAGCCCGAGGGTCGACTCCTATAATTCACCCCTCCACTTT. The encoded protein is CASSPRVDSYNSPLHF.

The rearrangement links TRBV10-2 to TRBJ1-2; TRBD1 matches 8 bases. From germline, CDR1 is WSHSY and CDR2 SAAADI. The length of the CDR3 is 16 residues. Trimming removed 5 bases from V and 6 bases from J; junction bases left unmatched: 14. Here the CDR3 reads CASSPLGTGGRDGYTF. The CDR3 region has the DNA TGCGCCAGCAGTCCTTTGGGAACAGGGGGACGTGATGGCTACACCTTC.

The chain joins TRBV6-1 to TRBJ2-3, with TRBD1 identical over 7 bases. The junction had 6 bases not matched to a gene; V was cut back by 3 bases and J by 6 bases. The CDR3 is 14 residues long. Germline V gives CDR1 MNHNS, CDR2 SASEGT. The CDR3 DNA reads TGTGCCAGCAGTGAGAGGGCACAGGGGGATACGCAGTATTTT. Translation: CASSERAQGDTQYF.

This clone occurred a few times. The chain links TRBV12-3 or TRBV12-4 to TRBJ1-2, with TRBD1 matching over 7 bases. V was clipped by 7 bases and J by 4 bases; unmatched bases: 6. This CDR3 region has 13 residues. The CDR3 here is CASNLGTAYGYTF. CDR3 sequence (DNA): TGTGCCAGCAACCTAGGGACAGCCTATGGCTACACCTTC.

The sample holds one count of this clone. In nucleotides, the CDR3 is TGTGCCAGCAGTTTATTCGTCGGGAAGGGCACCGGGGAGCTGTTTTTT. Translated: CASSLFVGKGTGELFF. V is TRBV28 and J is TRBJ2-2, with D possibly matching TRBD2 (5 bases). The CDR3 is 16 residues long. Germline CDR1 reads MDHEN; CDR2 reads SYDVKM. Trimming took off 1 base at V and 4 bases at J, with 13 bases between the two ends. The variable domain in full, with the rest retrieved from reference TRBV28 and TRBJ2-2, is DVKVTQSSRYLVKRTGEKVFLECVQDMDHENMFWYRQDPGLGLRLIYFSYDVKMKEKGDIPEGYSVSREKKERFSLILESASTNQTSMYLCASSLFVGKGTGELFFGEGSRLTVL.

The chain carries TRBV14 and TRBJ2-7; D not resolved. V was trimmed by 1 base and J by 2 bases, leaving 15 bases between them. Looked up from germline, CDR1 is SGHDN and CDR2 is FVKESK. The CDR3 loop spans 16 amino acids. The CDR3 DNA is TGTGCCAGCAGCCAAGGAGAGAGCCGAGTTACCTACGAGCAGTACTTC. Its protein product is CASSQGESRVTYEQYF.

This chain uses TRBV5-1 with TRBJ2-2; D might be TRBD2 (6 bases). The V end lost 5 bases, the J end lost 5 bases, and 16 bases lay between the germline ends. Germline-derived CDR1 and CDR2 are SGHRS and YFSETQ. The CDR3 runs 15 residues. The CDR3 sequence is CASSYSGVSTGELFF. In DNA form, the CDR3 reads TGCGCCAGCAGTTATTCGGGGGTGTCAACCGGGGAGCTGTTTTTT.

The CDR3 DNA follows: TGTGCCAGCAGCCGCGATGCAACTAATGAAAAACTGTTTTTT. Protein product: CASSRDATNEKLFF. The chain is built from TRBV5-6 and TRBJ1-4; D gene uncertain. The CDR3 has 14 amino acids. The germline gives CDR1 SGHDT, CDR2 YYEEEE. Trimming took off 4 bases at V and 0 bases at J, with 7 bases between the two ends.

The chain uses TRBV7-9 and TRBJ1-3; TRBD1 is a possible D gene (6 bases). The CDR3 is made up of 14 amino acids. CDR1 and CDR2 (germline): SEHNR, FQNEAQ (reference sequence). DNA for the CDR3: TGTGCAGCGCCGGTGGGGGCGGCTGGAAACACCATATATTTT. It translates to CAAPVGAAGNTIYF.

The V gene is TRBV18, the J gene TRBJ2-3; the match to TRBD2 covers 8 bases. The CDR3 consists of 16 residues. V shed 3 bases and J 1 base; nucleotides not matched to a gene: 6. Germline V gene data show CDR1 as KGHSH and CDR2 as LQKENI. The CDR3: CASSPKAGGRTDTQYF. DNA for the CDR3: TGTGCCAGCTCACCCAAGGCGGGAGGCCGCACAGATACGCAGTATTTT.

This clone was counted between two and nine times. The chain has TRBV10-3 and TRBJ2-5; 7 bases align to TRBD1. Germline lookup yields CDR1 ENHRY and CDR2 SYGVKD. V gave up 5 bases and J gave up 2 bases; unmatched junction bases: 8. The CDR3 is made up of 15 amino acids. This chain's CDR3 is CAISPGTAIQETQYF. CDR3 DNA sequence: TGTGCCATCAGTCCCGGGACAGCAATTCAAGAGACCCAGTACTTC.

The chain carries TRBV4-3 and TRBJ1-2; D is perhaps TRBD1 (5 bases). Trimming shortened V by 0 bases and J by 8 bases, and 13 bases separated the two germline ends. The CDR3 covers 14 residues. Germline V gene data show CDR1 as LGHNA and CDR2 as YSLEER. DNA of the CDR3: TGCGCCAGCAGCCAAGATATTCGGGGGACGGGCTACACCTTC. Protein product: CASSQDIRGTGYTF.

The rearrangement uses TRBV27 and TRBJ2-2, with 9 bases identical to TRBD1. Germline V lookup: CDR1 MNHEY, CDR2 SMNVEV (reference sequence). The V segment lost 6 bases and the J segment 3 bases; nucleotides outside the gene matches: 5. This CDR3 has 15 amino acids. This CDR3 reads CASRRDRVHTGELFF. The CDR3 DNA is TGTGCCAGCAGGCGGGACAGGGTGCACACCGGGGAGCTGTTTTTT.

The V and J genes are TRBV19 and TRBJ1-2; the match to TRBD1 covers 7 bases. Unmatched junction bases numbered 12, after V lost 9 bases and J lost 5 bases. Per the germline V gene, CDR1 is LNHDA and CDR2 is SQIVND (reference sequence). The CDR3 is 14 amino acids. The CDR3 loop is CASQADRVSYGYTF. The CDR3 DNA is TGTGCCAGCCAGGCAGACAGGGTCAGTTATGGCTACACCTTC.

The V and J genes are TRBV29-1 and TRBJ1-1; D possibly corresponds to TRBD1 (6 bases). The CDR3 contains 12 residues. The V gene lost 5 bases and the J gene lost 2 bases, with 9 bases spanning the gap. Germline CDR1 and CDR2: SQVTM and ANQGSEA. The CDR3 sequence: CSVRTVNTEAFF. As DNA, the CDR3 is TGCAGCGTTCGGACAGTCAACACTGAAGCTTTCTTT.

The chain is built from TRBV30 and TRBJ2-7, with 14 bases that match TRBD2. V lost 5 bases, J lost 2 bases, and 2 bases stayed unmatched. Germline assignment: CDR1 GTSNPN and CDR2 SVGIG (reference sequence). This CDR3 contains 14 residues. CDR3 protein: CAWGTSGGAYEQYF. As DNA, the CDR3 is TGTGCCTGGGGGACTAGCGGGGGTGCCTACGAGCAGTACTTC.

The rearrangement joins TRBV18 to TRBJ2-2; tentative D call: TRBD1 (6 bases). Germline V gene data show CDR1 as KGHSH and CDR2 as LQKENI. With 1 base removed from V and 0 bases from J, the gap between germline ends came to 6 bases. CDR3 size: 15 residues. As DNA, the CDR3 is TGTGCCAGCTCACCACGACAGGCGAACACCGGGGAGCTGTTTTTT. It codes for CASSPRQANTGELFF.

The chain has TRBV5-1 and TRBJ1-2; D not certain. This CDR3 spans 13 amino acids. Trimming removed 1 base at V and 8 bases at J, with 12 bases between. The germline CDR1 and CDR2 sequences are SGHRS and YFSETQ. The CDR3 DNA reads TGCGCCAGCAGCTTGTCGGCGGGGAACGGCTACACCTTC. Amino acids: CASSLSAGNGYTF.